This T cell receptor beta chain was profiled in a study of blood T cells in healthy people across ages. Study-wide points: Roughly linear declines in TCR beta diversity per million T cells occurred with age.

The CDR3 sequence is 13 residues long. Per the germline V gene, CDR1 is MNHNS and CDR2 is SASEGT. Trimming cost V 0 bases and J 8 bases, with 8 bases left between them. Together with a sample-barcoded 5' primer, a J-beta primer mix was included in a second PCR lasting 7 to 11 cycles. The template-switch adaptor was a 5' adaptor with 12 random nucleotides. It tagged each cDNA molecule. TCRdb re-called the 5' RACE reads through MiXCR, storing one row per CDR3 protein. The repertoire has 790,000 or so distinct CDR3 sequences, 56% of them found once; the top ten carry roughly 25%. Comments on this clonotype: Its antigen is not identified.

Each individual donor underwent a draw of approximately 9.8 milliliters of peripheral blood. Each sample provided at least 6 micrograms of extracted total RNA. The chain has TRBV6-1 and TRBJ2-1, with D uncertain. The receptor was derived from a man aged 40-49 years in good health. Source material: blood. The CDR3 protein is CASSEALVDEQFF. The CDR3 nucleotides are TGTGCCAGCAGTGAAGCGTTGGTAGATGAGCAGTTCTTC.